Sequencing of this TCR beta chain was carried out in a study of T cells in Graves' hyperthyroidism and ophthalmopathy. As concerns this clonotype: Its antigen is unidentified.

From germline, CDR1 is SEHNR and CDR2 FQNEAQ (reference sequence). The CDR3 contains 15 residues. V was pared by 6 bases and J by 2 bases, with 5 bases of the junction left unmatched. There were TCR beta CDR3 regions amplified from RNA transcripts. During a first-round RT-PCR of the TCR CDR3, the HTBI primer set was used. TCRdb recomputed calls from the multiplex PCR reads with MiXCR, one row per CDR3 protein. The profile shows a few hundred thousand distinct CDR3 sequences, about 18% of them singletons. Study-level points and caveats: The majority of expanded thyroid clonotypes above 0.001 also appeared in blood.

Sequences were obtained from blood. This receptor was identified in a woman between 50 and 59 years old with Graves' hyperthyroidism. The genes are TRBV7-9 and TRBJ2-1; 9 nucleotides agree with TRBD1. CDR3 sequence (DNA): TGTGCCAGCAGGGAGACAGGGGGTGCCTACAATGAGCAGTTCTTC. This gives the protein CASRETGGAYNEQFF.